The text below deals with one T cell receptor beta chain. This entry is derived from a study of beta chain features in type 1 diabetes. The V end lost 0 bases, the J end lost 1 base, and 10 bases lay between the germline ends. This CDR3 is built from 15 residues. CDR1 is SGHTA, CDR2 FQGNSA, per germline. Expressed TCRB transcripts got sequenced, as all isolated RNA was reverse transcribed. The data were produced by immunoSEQ multiplex PCR, yet TCRdb's version contains in-frame clones alone and is incomplete. This table has 430,000 or so clones, about an eighth appearing once. The clonotype comes from a woman aged 18-30 years in good health. The genes are TRBV7-2 and TRBJ2-7; no firm D call. The specimen sequenced was naive CD4+ T cells from blood. The CDR3 loop reads CASSLAAARSYEQYF. The DNA for the CDR3 is TGTGCCAGCAGCTTAGCGGCGGCCAGATCCTACGAGCAGTACTTC.